These 9 T cell receptor beta chains share one sample of origin, sequenced in a study of T-cell reconstitution after alpha-beta-depleted transplantation in children. Researchers prepared the TCRbeta library using unique molecular identifiers, the study reports. One entry per CDR3 protein results from TCRdb running MiXCR on the PCR reads. Among hundreds of thousands of distinct CDR3 sequences, about 15% were seen once, and the ten largest hold approximately 1%. The sequencing used PBMCs from the stem cell graft donor, collected from the stem cell graft. The origin of the receptors is a human donor who donated a stem cell graft to a child with acute myeloid leukemia.

This clonotype was detected a few times. This sequence joins TRBV7-9 and TRBJ2-1, with 7 bases identical to TRBD2. The V segment lost 0 bases and the J segment 4 bases; nucleotides outside the gene matches: 6. Per the germline V gene, CDR1 is SEHNR and CDR2 is FQNEAQ (reference sequence). This CDR3 spans 16 amino acids. The CDR3 sequence is CASSLADGGIYNEQFF. CDR3 coding DNA: TGTGCCAGCAGCTTAGCTGACGGGGGGATTTACAATGAGCAGTTCTTC.

In this sample, this clonotype turned up a few times. V gene TRBV11-2 combines with J gene TRBJ2-7, with 7 bases aligning to TRBD2. The CDR3 covers 18 residues. CDR1 SGHAT and CDR2 FQNNGV come from the germline V gene. Germline trimming cut 0 bases from V and 1 base from J; bases unmatched to any gene: 12. CDR3 DNA: TGTGCCAGCAGCTTAGATCATTCCGGCGGGGGACCATCCTACGAGCAGTACTTC. It specifies CASSLDHSGGGPSYEQYF.

This sequence joins TRBV7-9 and TRBJ2-5; 9 bases line up with TRBD1. V shed 5 bases, J shed 6 bases, and the junction held 4 bases outside the gene matches. CDR1 SEHNR and CDR2 FQNEAQ come from the germline V gene (reference sequence). The CDR3 sequence is 13 residues long. CDR3 sequence (DNA): TGTGCCAGCAGCGGGGACAGGGTCAAGACCCAGTACTTC. This gives the protein CASSGDRVKTQYF.

This clonotype was detected many times. The V and J genes are TRBV7-2 and TRBJ2-5; weak D call: TRBD1 (5 bases). CDR1 is SGHTA and CDR2 is FQGNSA in the germline V gene. Deletions cut 5 bases from V and 5 bases from J, with 12 bases between. This CDR3 region has 13 residues. Written as DNA, the CDR3 is TGTGCCAGCAGCAGGGGAACCGGGGAGACCCAGTACTTC. Encoded protein: CASSRGTGETQYF.

This clonotype was observed at least ten times. The chain carries TRBV20-1 and TRBJ2-7; 8 bases agree with TRBD1. This CDR3 has 15 residues. V lost 8 bases to trimming and J lost 2 bases; unmatched junction nucleotides: 14. Germline V gene lookup returns CDR1 DFQATT and CDR2 SNEGSKA (reference sequence). The chain's CDR3 is CSTENRGEVPYEQYF. The CDR3 nucleotides read TGCAGTACGGAGAACAGGGGGGAAGTCCCCTACGAGCAGTACTTC.

This clonotype was picked up many times. The V call is TRBV20-1, the J call TRBJ2-1, with 9 bases matching TRBD1. Germline CDR1 is DFQATT and CDR2 is SNEGSKA (reference sequence). There are 16 residues in the CDR3. J gave up 7 bases and V 3 bases, and 13 bases lay outside the gene matches. The CDR3 is CSASSDGTGNGNEQFF. CDR3 in DNA: TGCAGTGCTAGTTCAGACGGGACAGGGAATGGGAATGAGCAGTTCTTC.

The chain has TRBV20-1 and TRBJ2-3; 14 nucleotides line up with TRBD2. Trimming cost V 6 bases and J 5 bases; bases outside gene matches: 1. Germline V lookup: CDR1 DFQATT, CDR2 SNEGSKA (reference sequence). The CDR3 extends over 13 amino acids. CDR3 loop: CSAGTSGGDTQYF. The DNA for the CDR3 is TGCAGTGCCGGGACTAGCGGGGGAGATACGCAGTATTTT.

As regards this clonotype: A much larger clone lies a single base off, so this may be a read error. The final CDR3 position lacks the conserved phenylalanine or tryptophan, pointing to a likely read error. The chain combines TRBV6-1 with TRBJ1-3; the D is unclear. There are 15 residues in the CDR3. Germline loops: CDR1 MNHNS, CDR2 SASEGT. V was cut by 7 bases and J by 0 bases, with 13 bases left in between. CDR3 coding DNA: TGTGCCAGCACTCCGGACGGTAGCTCTGGAAACACCATATATCTT. Its protein product is CASTPDGSSGNTIYL.

This clonotype was counted only a few times. This chain connects TRBV12-3 or TRBV12-4 to TRBJ2-2, with TRBD1 identical over 8 bases. The CDR3 consists of 16 residues. V lost 6 bases, J lost 2 bases, and 8 bases stayed unmatched. CDR3 residues: CASSSPGQGNTGELFF. CDR3 sequence (DNA): TGTGCCAGCAGCTCCCCCGGACAGGGAAACACCGGGGAGCTGTTTTTT.